Listed here are 23 T cell receptor beta chains from one sample, sequenced in a study of blood T cell repertoires in COVID-19. Using immunoSEQ multiplex PCR, the repertoire was profiled, and TCRdb retains in-frame clones only, with some absent. The sample records hundreds of thousands of clones, 89% being singletons. The sequencing input was peripheral blood. These receptors all come from a woman in her twenties or thirties with COVID-19, enrolled during active disease.

The CDR3 nucleotides read TGTGCCAGCAGCCTTGGAGGATACGAGCAGTACGTC. This translates into CASSLGGYEQYV. The V call is TRBV5-6, the J call TRBJ2-7; a weak D match, TRBD2 (5 bases). From germline, CDR1 is SGHDT and CDR2 YYEEEE. The CDR3 sequence is 12 residues long. V dropped 4 bases and J dropped 4 bases, with 9 bases sitting between them.

A note on this clone: One junction end disagrees with the germline gene, perhaps due to a read error. The V and J genes are TRBV7-2 and TRBJ2-4; 14 positions agree with TRBD2. The CDR3 consists of 18 residues. From germline, CDR1 is SGHTA and CDR2 FQGNSA. The CDR3 nucleotides read TGTGCCAGCAGCCTAGCGGGACTAGCGGGAGCGGCCAAAAACATTCAGTACTTC. Translated: CASSLAGLAGAAKNIQYF. Full variable domain (rest looked up from reference TRBV7-2 and TRBJ2-4): GAGVSQSPSNKVTEKGKDVELRCDPISGHTALYWYRQSLGQGLEFLIYFQGNSAPDKSGLPSDRFSAERTGGSVSTLTIQRTQQEDSAVYLCASSLAGLAGAAKNIQYFGAGTRLSVL.

The chain uses TRBV18 and TRBJ2-1; weak D call: TRBD1 (5 bases). The CDR3 is 16 residues long. Trimming left V 2 bases short and J 0 bases short, with 11 bases between. Germline V gives CDR1 KGHSH, CDR2 LQKENI. CDR3 nucleotide sequence: TGTGCCAGCTCACCAGTGAGACAGAGCTCCTACAATGAGCAGTTCTTC. Protein sequence: CASSPVRQSSYNEQFF.

The sample holds a few counts of this clone. The chain's CDR3 is CASSYGDPGNPEQFF. The CDR3 DNA sequence: TGTGCCAGCAGCTACGGCGACCCAGGAAACCCGGAGCAGTTCTTC. The chain couples TRBV11-2 to TRBJ2-1; D is undetermined. Per the germline V gene, CDR1 is SGHAT and CDR2 is FQNNGV. The ends were cut back, 4 bases at V and 10 bases at J, with 20 bases in the middle. CDR3 size: 15 residues.

V is TRBV20-1 and J is TRBJ2-3; D unclear. Germline V gene lookup returns CDR1 DFQATT and CDR2 SNEGSKA (reference sequence). This CDR3 contains 10 residues. Trimming left V 6 bases short and J 2 bases short, with 3 bases between. CDR3 residues: CSAFTDTQYF. DNA of the CDR3: TGCAGTGCCTTCACAGATACGCAGTATTTT.

The chain has TRBV5-1 and TRBJ2-7; 9 nucleotides line up with TRBD1. The V gene's germline CDR1 is SGHRS and CDR2 YFSETQ. V dropped 4 bases and J dropped 4; count of bases not matched to a gene: 6. This CDR3 comprises 14 residues. CDR3: CASSQRTGDYEQYF. The CDR3 coding sequence is TGCGCCAGCAGCCAACGGACAGGGGATTACGAGCAGTACTTC.

This chain joins TRBV11-2 and TRBJ1-2; D unclear. Trimming stripped 0 bases from V and 13 bases from J, with 15 bases between. CDR3 size: 13 residues. In germline, CDR1 is SGHAT, CDR2 FQNNGV. CDR3 bases: TGTGCCAGCAGCTTAGAGAGAGGAAGGACTCTCACCTTC. This gives the protein CASSLERGRTLTF.

This rearrangement joins TRBV5-4 to TRBJ2-3; 9 bases fit TRBD1. The V and J ends lost 4 bases and 4 bases, in that order; junction bases with no gene match: 7. Germline CDR1 reads SGHNT; CDR2 reads YYREEE (reference sequence). CDR3 length: 15 amino acids. As DNA, the CDR3 is TGTGCCAGCAGCCGAGGGACAGGGTCCCCAGATACGCAGTATTTT. Amino acids: CASSRGTGSPDTQYF.

CDR3 residues: CASSQGFGGRGPPGYTF. For the CDR3, the DNA is TGTGCCAGCAGCCAAGGGTTCGGTGGCAGGGGGCCGCCCGGCTACACCTTC. The V gene is TRBV14, the J gene TRBJ1-2; 8 positions match TRBD1. Losses at the gene ends were 1 base for V and 8 bases for J; bases not matched to a gene: 15. This CDR3 is built from 17 residues. Germline CDR1 reads SGHDN; CDR2 reads FVKESK. Together with reference TRBV14 and TRBJ1-2, the CDR3 gives the full variable domain: EAGVTQFPSHSVIEKGQTVTLRCDPISGHDNLYWYRRVMGKEIKFLLHFVKESKQDESGMPNNRFLAERTGGTYSTLKVQPAELEDSGVYFCASSQGFGGRGPPGYTFGSGTRLTVV.

The genes are TRBV19 and TRBJ1-2, with 7 positions matching TRBD1. With V trimmed by 7 bases and J by 1 base, 15 bases remained unmatched. The germline V gene encodes CDR1 LNHDA and CDR2 SQIVND (reference sequence). The CDR3 covers 17 residues. The CDR3 sequence: CASTVLWTGGFNYGYTF. The CDR3 DNA reads TGTGCCAGTACCGTACTATGGACAGGCGGATTTAACTATGGCTACACCTTC.

The J gene is TRBJ2-5, the V gene TRBV6-5; tentative D call: TRBD1 (6 bases). The CDR3 runs to 13 residues. Trimming took off 4 bases at V and 2 bases at J, with 8 bases between the two ends. Germline-derived CDR1 and CDR2 are MNHEY and SVGAGI. The CDR3 DNA reads as TGTGCCAGCAGTTGGGACACTCAAGAGACCCAGTACTTC. It encodes CASSWDTQETQYF.

The chain recombines TRBV5-1 with TRBJ2-1; D perhaps matches TRBD2 (5 bases). Germline V gives CDR1 SGHRS, CDR2 YFSETQ. This CDR3 region has 12 residues. Trimming left V 7 bases short and J 6 bases short, with 11 bases between. In DNA form, the CDR3 reads TGCGCCAGCGGACTCCTGAGCAATGAGCAGTTCTTC. Translated: CASGLLSNEQFF.

J is TRBJ2-1 and V is TRBV24-1; TRBD1 agrees at 8 bases. Germline CDR1 and CDR2: KGHDR and SFDVKD. The CDR3 is made up of 13 amino acids. V was clipped by 8 bases and J by 7 bases; unmatched bases: 6. The CDR3 DNA is TGTGCCACCATGGGACAGGTCGCGAATGAGCAGTTCTTC. It is translated as CATMGQVANEQFF.

This chain connects TRBV4-2 to TRBJ1-1, with 10 positions matching TRBD1. The CDR3 runs to 13 residues. Germline V lookup: CDR1 LGHNA, CDR2 YNFKEQ. V dropped 4 bases and J dropped 6; count of bases not matched to a gene: 2. As DNA, the CDR3 is TGTGCCAGCAGCCCCGGACAGGGGGCTGAAGCTTTCTTT. Protein sequence: CASSPGQGAEAFF.

This clone has only one observation. The chain recombines TRBV4-2 with TRBJ2-1; 8 nucleotides line up with TRBD2. Germline V gene lookup returns CDR1 LGHNA and CDR2 YNFKEQ. V lost 1 base and J lost 4; bases outside the gene matches: 9. The CDR3 has 17 amino acids. The CDR3 is CASSQGEASGFYNEQFF. The CDR3, as DNA: TGTGCCAGCAGCCAAGGCGAGGCTAGCGGGTTTTACAATGAGCAGTTCTTC.

V and J are TRBV7-9 and TRBJ2-7; tentatively, D is TRBD2 (6 bases). Trimming removed 5 bases from V and 6 bases from J, with 14 bases in between. The length of the CDR3 is 13 residues. CDR1 is SEHNR and CDR2 is FQNEAQ in the germline V gene (reference sequence). CDR3: CASSATISGEQYV. CDR3 in DNA: TGTGCCAGCAGCGCCACGATTAGCGGCGAGCAGTACGTC.

This clone was picked up a small number of times. J is TRBJ1-5 and V is TRBV28; D not resolved. Germline assignment: CDR1 MDHEN and CDR2 SYDVKM. CDR3 length: 15 residues. Trimming removed 6 bases at V and 5 bases at J, with 17 bases between. CDR3 region: CASSATGVTYQPQHF. CDR3 DNA: TGTGCCAGCAGCGCGACCGGGGTTACCTATCAGCCCCAGCATTTT.

The chain employs TRBV7-2 and TRBJ1-2, with TRBD1 matching 9 bases. V was clipped by 4 bases and J by 8 bases; unmatched bases: 8. Germline-derived CDR1 and CDR2 are SGHTA and FQGNSA. CDR3 size: 14 residues. The CDR3 loop is CASSSSTGGRGYTF. In DNA, the CDR3 is TGTGCCAGCAGCTCATCCACAGGGGGCAGGGGCTACACCTTC.

This clone was seen more than once but under ten times. The chain recombines TRBV7-9 with TRBJ1-2; perhaps TRBD1 as D (6 bases). Germline V gives CDR1 SEHNR, CDR2 FQNEAQ (reference sequence). The CDR3 spans 15 residues. Trimming cost V 1 base and J 8 bases, with 17 bases left between them. CDR3 in amino acids: CASSLDRENPRGYTF. CDR3 coding DNA: TGTGCCAGCAGCTTAGACAGGGAAAACCCGAGGGGCTACACCTTC.

The rearrangement joins TRBV5-8 to TRBJ2-3, with TRBD2 matching 8 bases. Trimming took 2 bases from V and 0 from J; bases not matched to a gene: 5. The CDR3 sequence is 16 residues long. CDR1 and CDR2 from the germline V gene are SGHTS and YDEGEE. The CDR3 DNA is TGTGCCAGCAGCTTAGGACTAGCAGTTAGCACAGATACGCAGTATTTT. It is translated as CASSLGLAVSTDTQYF. The whole variable domain, filled in from reference TRBV5-8 and TRBJ2-3, reads EAGVTQSPTHLIKTRGQQATLRCSPISGHTSVYWYQQALGLGLQFLLWYDEGEERNRGNFPPRFSGRQFPNYSSELNVNALELEDSALYLCASSLGLAVSTDTQYFGPGTRLTVL.

The rearrangement joins TRBV24-1 to TRBJ2-5; the match to TRBD1 covers 7 bases. The V gene end was trimmed by 5 bases and the J gene end by 4 bases; junction bases not matched to a gene: 9. This CDR3 contains 15 residues. Germline V gene lookup returns CDR1 KGHDR and CDR2 SFDVKD. In DNA, the CDR3 is TGTGCCACCAGTGCCCCGGGACAGCGAGGAGAGACCCAGTACTTC. Amino acid sequence: CATSAPGQRGETQYF.

The chain joins TRBV19 to TRBJ1-5, with D unresolved. Germline loops: CDR1 LNHDA, CDR2 SQIVND (reference sequence). There are 15 residues in the CDR3. The germline V and J ends were trimmed by 3 bases and 1 base, with 10 bases remaining between them. CDR3 loop: CASSMIAGSNQPQHF. The CDR3 bases are TGTGCCAGTAGTATGATTGCGGGGAGCAATCAGCCCCAGCATTTT.

V and J are TRBV6-2 or TRBV6-3 and TRBJ2-1; 11 bases align to TRBD2. The V and J ends lost 2 bases and 5 bases, in that order; junction bases with no gene match: 14. This CDR3 is 19 amino acids long. Germline loops: CDR1 MNHEY, CDR2 SVGEGT. Here the CDR3 reads CASSYPSAGVLAGDNEQFF. DNA for the CDR3: TGTGCCAGCAGTTACCCCTCGGCAGGGGTACTAGCGGGGGACAATGAGCAGTTCTTC.